This passage covers 8 T cell receptor beta chains from one sample sequenced in a study of memory CD4+ T cells and cytomegalovirus serostatus. Repertoires were generated with immunoSEQ multiplex PCR, while TCRdb's copy carries only in-frame clones and drops some. The sample records over 60,000 clones, about 74% being singletons. The sort gate was single viable CD3+CD4+CD8-CD45RO+ cells for memory CD4+ T cells. Input material: memory CD4+ T cells from blood. All receptors come from an adult in good health and CMV-seronegative.

V gene TRBV19 combines with J gene TRBJ2-1; 12 bases agree with TRBD2. J gave up 6 bases and V 3 bases, and 12 bases lay outside the gene matches. Per germline, CDR1 LNHDA and CDR2 SQIVND (reference sequence). The CDR3 spans 18 residues. The CDR3 coding sequence is TGTGCCAGTAGTATGGGACCTAGCGGGAGGGCCAAGGTCAATGAGCAGTTCTTC. This translates into CASSMGPSGRAKVNEQFF.

This clone has only one observation. The chain is built from TRBV19 and TRBJ1-5, with D possibly matching TRBD1 (5 bases). CDR1 and CDR2 from the germline V gene are LNHDA and SQIVND (reference sequence). The CDR3 has 13 residues. V lost 6 bases and J lost 5, with 11 bases in between. CDR3 loop: CASSRGSDQPQHF. In DNA, the CDR3 is TGTGCCAGTAGCCGGGGGTCCGATCAGCCCCAGCATTTT.

V gene TRBV6-6 combines with J gene TRBJ1-1; unclear D gene. Germline values: CDR1 MNHNY, CDR2 SVGAGI (reference sequence). Trimming removed 4 bases at V and 4 bases at J, with 4 bases between. The CDR3 has 11 residues. The CDR3 loop is CASSSPTEAFF. The CDR3 DNA sequence: TGTGCCAGCAGTTCCCCCACTGAAGCTTTCTTT.

This clone has just a few counts. The V and J genes are TRBV9 and TRBJ1-2; possibly TRBD1 for D (6 bases). There are 15 residues in the CDR3. Germline assignment: CDR1 SGDLS and CDR2 YYNGEE. V lost 2 bases and J 2 bases, leaving 13 bases between the germline ends. The CDR3 sequence: CASSVSGTPNYGYTF. The CDR3 region has the DNA TGTGCCAGCAGCGTGTCCGGGACACCGAACTATGGCTACACCTTC.

This clone turned up a few times. The J gene is TRBJ1-1, the V gene TRBV29-1, with D uncertain. Germline lookup yields CDR1 SQVTM and CDR2 ANQGSEA. V was shortened by 6 bases and J by 7 bases, with 9 bases between the two germline ends. The CDR3 consists of 10 residues. The CDR3 DNA reads TGCAGCGTAGGTAGTGGTGAAGCTTTCTTT. Translating it yields CSVGSGEAFF.

The rearrangement uses TRBV29-1 and TRBJ2-3; 9 nucleotides agree with TRBD2. After removal of 5 bases from V and 2 bases from J, the junction contained 5 bases not matched to a gene. This CDR3 is 14 amino acids long. Germline V gene sequence: CDR1 SQVTM, CDR2 ANQGSEA. The CDR3 spells CSVKRGASTDTQYF. CDR3 sequence (DNA): TGCAGCGTTAAGCGGGGGGCCTCCACAGATACGCAGTATTTT.

This chain uses TRBV27 with TRBJ1-5; 9 nucleotides agree with TRBD1. Germline CDR1 and CDR2: MNHEY and SMNVEV (reference sequence). This CDR3 spans 14 amino acids. Trimming removed 3 bases from V and 7 bases from J; junction bases left unmatched: 4. CDR3 nucleotides: TGTGCCAGCAGTTTGGGACAGGGAAAACAGCCCCAGCATTTT. Its protein product is CASSLGQGKQPQHF.

The chain links TRBV28 to TRBJ2-7; D is ambiguous. The length of the CDR3 is 13 residues. CDR1 is MDHEN, CDR2 SYDVKM, per germline. V lost 5 bases to trimming and J lost 1 base, with 9 bases between them. In DNA form, the CDR3 reads TGTGCCAGCAGTCTGACGCCGTCCTACGAGCAGTACTTC. This sequence encodes CASSLTPSYEQYF. The full variable domain, completed using reference TRBV28 and TRBJ2-7, is DVKVTQSSRYLVKRTGEKVFLECVQDMDHENMFWYRQDPGLGLRLIYFSYDVKMKEKGDIPEGYSVSREKKERFSLILESASTNQTSMYLCASSLTPSYEQYFGPGTRLTVT.